The 21 T cell receptor beta chains given below trace back to one sample, sequenced in a study of T cell responses to AZD1222 COVID-19 vaccine. Assay used: immunoSEQ multiplex PCR; TCRdb lists only in-frame clones, some missing. The data contain about 120,000 clones, about 80% of them singletons. The sequenced sample was peripheral blood, obtained on day 0 of AZD1222 vaccination. The source of these receptors is an adult in good health.

The CDR3: CASSNPGQGYTEAFF. DNA of the CDR3: TGCGCCAGCAGTAACCCGGGACAGGGGTACACTGAAGCTTTCTTT. J is TRBJ1-1 and V is TRBV5-1, with TRBD1 matching over 10 bases. The V and J ends lost 5 bases and 3 bases, in that order; junction bases with no gene match: 7. Germline V gene data show CDR1 as SGHRS and CDR2 as YFSETQ. The CDR3 loop spans 15 amino acids.

The chain carries TRBV7-9 and TRBJ2-1, with D maybe TRBD1 (6 bases). The germline V gene has CDR1 SEHNR and CDR2 FQNEAQ (reference sequence). The CDR3 totals 13 residues. The V gene lost 5 bases and the J gene lost 6 bases, with 11 bases spanning the gap. CDR3 sequence: CASSRGQSNEQFF. CDR3 DNA sequence: TGTGCCAGCAGCCGAGGACAGTCCAATGAGCAGTTCTTC.

The genes are TRBV7-2 and TRBJ1-4; D might be TRBD1 (6 bases). Germline V gene lookup returns CDR1 SGHTA and CDR2 FQGNSA. The CDR3 contains 14 residues. V was cut by 4 bases and J by 7 bases, with 13 bases left in between. CDR3 sequence (DNA): TGTGCCAGCAGCTCGCAGGGGATTGGTGAAAAACTGTTTTTT. Protein: CASSSQGIGEKLFF.

The rearrangement uses TRBV18 and TRBJ1-1; perhaps TRBD1 as D (6 bases). V dropped 8 bases and J dropped 1 base, with 11 bases sitting between them. The CDR3 covers 13 residues. Germline-derived CDR1 and CDR2 are KGHSH and LQKENI. CDR3: CASQGGENTEAFF. In DNA form, the CDR3 reads TGTGCCAGCCAAGGGGGGGAGAACACTGAAGCTTTCTTT.

The chain uses TRBV6-1 and TRBJ1-5; D gene ambiguous. Germline V gene lookup returns CDR1 MNHNS and CDR2 SASEGT. Trimming pared 0 bases from V and 4 bases from J, leaving 10 bases between. The CDR3 is made up of 15 amino acids. The CDR3 region has the DNA TGTGCCAGCAGTGAAGCGAGGCAGTTGAATCAGCCCCAGCATTTT. Its protein product is CASSEARQLNQPQHF.

The V gene is TRBV19, the J gene TRBJ1-6; D possibly corresponds to TRBD1 (5 bases). V was pared by 4 bases and J by 13 bases, with 20 bases between. Per germline, CDR1 LNHDA and CDR2 SQIVND (reference sequence). CDR3 length: 15 residues. This CDR3 reads CASSNYGQGSVPLHF. In nucleotides, the CDR3 is TGTGCCAGTAGTAACTATGGACAAGGGAGTGTGCCCCTCCACTTT.

There are many counts of this clone. The CDR3: CASSPYYNSPLHF. The DNA of the CDR3 is TGTGCCAGCAGCCCATACTATAATTCACCCCTCCACTTT. The rearrangement joins TRBV5-8 to TRBJ1-6; D remains ambiguous. CDR1 SGHTS and CDR2 YDEGEE come from the germline V gene. Trimming took 4 bases from V and 3 from J, leaving 5 bases between them. CDR3 length: 13 residues.

This CDR3 is CASSFGTTGNTIYF. CDR3 sequence (DNA): TGTGCCAGCAGTTTCGGGACAACTGGAAACACCATATATTTT. This chain joins TRBV7-3 and TRBJ1-3; a possible D gene is TRBD1 (6 bases). V gave up 6 bases and J gave up 2 bases, with 11 bases separating them. The CDR3 is 14 residues long. Germline CDR1 and CDR2: SGHTA and FQGTGA.

The rearrangement joins TRBV18 to TRBJ2-2; perhaps D is TRBD1 or TRBD2 (5 bases each). The V gene's germline CDR1 is KGHSH and CDR2 LQKENI. The CDR3 is made up of 15 amino acids. V lost 2 bases and J lost 0, with 7 bases in between. The CDR3, as DNA: TGTGCCAGCTCACCAGGGGGATCGAACACCGGGGAGCTGTTTTTT. The encoded protein is CASSPGGSNTGELFF.

The V and J genes are TRBV5-1 and TRBJ2-5; the match to TRBD2 covers 13 bases. Germline assignment: CDR1 SGHRS and CDR2 YFSETQ. V dropped 4 bases and J dropped 4; count of bases not matched to a gene: 16. CDR3 length: 19 residues. DNA of the CDR3: TGCGCCAGCAGCCCCCCCGGACTAGCGGGGGCGCCAGGAGGAGAGACCCAGTACTTC. This codes for CASSPPGLAGAPGGETQYF.

V usage is TRBV29-1 and J usage is TRBJ2-5; D remains ambiguous. V lost 7 bases and J 1 base, leaving 10 bases between the germline ends. The germline V gene has CDR1 SQVTM and CDR2 ANQGSEA. The CDR3 runs to 12 residues. As DNA, the CDR3 is TGCAGCGCCTCCCGGTTCCAAGAGACCCAGTACTTC. Protein: CSASRFQETQYF.

This rearrangement joins TRBV5-1 to TRBJ2-5; the match to TRBD2 covers 7 bases. CDR3 size: 14 residues. Germline V gives CDR1 SGHRS, CDR2 YFSETQ. The junction had 5 bases not matched to a gene; V was cut back by 4 bases and J by 2 bases. The CDR3 region is CASSAGDGQETQYF. DNA of the CDR3: TGCGCCAGCAGCGCGGGGGACGGGCAAGAGACCCAGTACTTC. The entire variable domain, with the rest obtained from reference TRBV5-1 and TRBJ2-5, is as follows: KAGVTQTPRYLIKTRGQQVTLSCSPISGHRSVSWYQQTPGQGLQFLFEYFSETQRNKGNFPGRFSGRQFSNSRSEMNVSTLELGDSALYLCASSAGDGQETQYFGPGTRLLVL.

This clone was seen more than once but under ten times. The chain uses TRBV7-2 and TRBJ2-2; the D is unclear. This CDR3 region has 14 residues. Trimming took 4 bases from V and 4 from J, leaving 10 bases between them. CDR1 SGHTA and CDR2 FQGNSA come from the germline V gene. DNA of the CDR3: TGTGCCAGCAGCTACGATTATCGCACCGGGGAGCTGTTTTTT. Protein: CASSYDYRTGELFF.

This chain joins TRBV2 and TRBJ2-2; possible D gene TRBD1, 6 bases. Germline-derived CDR1 and CDR2 are SNHLY and FYNNEI. The CDR3 runs 14 residues. V lost 5 bases and J lost 1, with 8 bases in between. The CDR3 here is CASSSQGNTGELFF. In DNA form, the CDR3 reads TGTGCCAGCAGTTCACAGGGGAACACCGGGGAGCTGTTTTTT.

The rearrangement uses TRBV6-5 and TRBJ2-1; no reliable D call. The CDR3 is 14 residues long. Trimming left V 6 bases short and J 0 bases short, with 9 bases between. In germline, CDR1 is MNHEY, CDR2 SVGAGI. As DNA, the CDR3 is TGTGCCAGCAGGGCCTCAAGCTCCTACAATGAGCAGTTCTTC. Translation: CASRASSSYNEQFF.

The J gene is TRBJ2-1, the V gene TRBV15, with D possibly TRBD2 on 6 matching bases. Germline loops: CDR1 LNHNV, CDR2 YYDKDF (reference sequence). V was clipped by 3 bases and J by 6 bases, with 9 bases between them. The CDR3 sequence is 13 residues long. Here the CDR3 DNA reads TGTGCCACCAGCAGTATGGGGGGCAATGAGCAGTTCTTC. Translated, it gives CATSSMGGNEQFF.

The chain couples TRBV5-1 to TRBJ1-4; D gene uncertain. Germline CDR1 reads SGHRS; CDR2 reads YFSETQ. Trimming left V 4 bases short and J 0 bases short, with 7 bases between. The CDR3 has 14 residues. The CDR3 loop is CASSPQTTNEKLFF. The CDR3 nucleotides are TGCGCCAGCAGCCCACAAACAACTAATGAAAAACTGTTTTTT. Filled out from reference TRBV5-1 and TRBJ1-4, the complete variable domain reads KAGVTQTPRYLIKTRGQQVTLSCSPISGHRSVSWYQQTPGQGLQFLFEYFSETQRNKGNFPGRFSGRQFSNSRSEMNVSTLELGDSALYLCASSPQTTNEKLFFGSGTQLSVL.

This clone was seen a few times. As DNA, the CDR3 is TGTGCCAGCAGCCTGACAGGGGCTGAAGCTTTCTTT. This sequence encodes CASSLTGAEAFF. V and J are TRBV4-2 and TRBJ1-1, with 8 nucleotides matching TRBD1. The germline CDR1 and CDR2 sequences are LGHNA and YNFKEQ. Trimming cost V 4 bases and J 6 bases; bases outside gene matches: 1. The CDR3 totals 12 residues.

V and J are TRBV3-1 (or the pseudogene TRBV3-2) and TRBJ2-2, with TRBD2 matching 14 bases. CDR1 LGHDT and CDR2 YNNKEL come from the germline V gene (reference sequence). Losses at the gene ends were 4 bases for V and 5 bases for J; bases not matched to a gene: 15. CDR3 length equals 20 residues. CDR3 loop: CASSRRLQGGLAGETGELFF. CDR3 coding DNA: TGTGCCAGCAGCCGCCGATTACAAGGGGGACTAGCGGGAGAAACCGGGGAGCTGTTTTTT.

The chain joins TRBV4-1 to TRBJ1-1; no firm D call. Between the trimmed V and J ends, which lost 6 bases and 3 bases, there was a span of 5 bases. The CDR3 contains 11 residues. Looked up from germline, CDR1 is MGHRA and CDR2 is YSYEKL. The CDR3 loop is CASRGYTEAFF. The CDR3 region has the DNA TGCGCCAGCAGGGGTTACACTGAAGCTTTCTTT.

A single count supports this clone. V is TRBV18 and J is TRBJ1-2; possibly TRBD1 for D (6 bases). Germline lookup yields CDR1 KGHSH and CDR2 LQKENI. This CDR3 region has 13 residues. V dropped 5 bases and J dropped 6 bases, with 13 bases sitting between them. The CDR3 DNA follows: TGTGCCAGCTCAGCAGGGGAAGGGAATGGCTACACCTTC. This translates into CASSAGEGNGYTF. The full variable domain, with the rest looked up from reference TRBV18 and TRBJ1-2, is NAGVMQNPRHLVRRRGQEARLRCSPMKGHSHVYWYRQLPEEGLKFMVYLQKENIIDESGMPKERFSAEFPKEGPSILRIQQVVRGDSAAYFCASSAGEGNGYTFGSGTRLTVV.